The 21 T cell receptor beta chains below were found in one sample sequenced in a study of blood T cell repertoires in COVID-19. Method: immunoSEQ multiplex PCR; TCRdb's copy keeps in-frame clones and lacks some. This table holds approximately 46,000 clones, roughly four fifths found once. Sequenced input: peripheral blood. The receptors come from a woman aged 55-70 years with acute or convalescent COVID-19.

The table lists this clone with a few counts. The chain recombines TRBV28 with TRBJ2-5; 11 bases match TRBD2. The CDR3 extends over 15 amino acids. The V segment lost 6 bases and the J segment 9 bases; nucleotides outside the gene matches: 12. Germline V gene data show CDR1 as MDHEN and CDR2 as SYDVKM. The CDR3 DNA sequence: TGTGCCAGCAGCCCCGGGACTAGCGGACTTCGGGCCCAGTACTTC. Encoded protein: CASSPGTSGLRAQYF.

The CDR3 DNA is TGCGCCAGTAACTCTGGGGGGATCACATCCTACGAGCAGTACTTC. Its translation: CASNSGGITSYEQYF. V usage is TRBV5-1 and J usage is TRBJ2-7; D possibly corresponds to TRBD2 (6 bases). Trimming took 8 bases from V and 1 from J, leaving 19 bases between them. Germline lookup yields CDR1 SGHRS and CDR2 YFSETQ. The CDR3 is made up of 15 amino acids. The full variable domain, completed using reference TRBV5-1 and TRBJ2-7, is KAGVTQTPRYLIKTRGQQVTLSCSPISGHRSVSWYQQTPGQGLQFLFEYFSETQRNKGNFPGRFSGRQFSNSRSEMNVSTLELGDSALYLCASNSGGITSYEQYFGPGTRLTVT.

This clone was picked up one time. V and J are TRBV12-3 or TRBV12-4 and TRBJ2-7; TRBD1 agrees at 7 bases. This CDR3 is 13 amino acids long. J lost 4 bases, V lost 5 bases, and 5 bases had no gene match. The CDR3 reads CASSRQTGYEQYF. Here the CDR3 DNA reads TGTGCCAGCAGTCGACAGACAGGGTACGAGCAGTACTTC.

The chain carries TRBV5-1 and TRBJ2-7; no clear D gene. The V end lost 5 bases, the J end lost 2 bases, and 11 bases lay between the germline ends. CDR3 length equals 13 residues. CDR1 SGHRS and CDR2 YFSETQ come from the germline V gene. The CDR3 is CASSLNPTYEQYF. In DNA form, the CDR3 reads TGCGCCAGCAGTCTCAACCCTACCTACGAGCAGTACTTC.

This clone occurred a few times. This chain links TRBV28 with TRBJ1-2, with TRBD1 matching over 8 bases. This CDR3 region has 12 residues. CDR1 and CDR2 (germline): MDHEN, SYDVKM. The J segment lost 12 bases and the V segment lost 5 bases, leaving 8 bases of the junction unmatched. The CDR3 sequence is CASSPLDRGNTF. The CDR3, as DNA: TGTGCCAGCAGTCCACTAGACAGGGGAAACACCTTC.

The gene calls are TRBV19 and TRBJ1-6, with 9 bases matching TRBD1. This CDR3 spans 15 amino acids. Germline values: CDR1 LNHDA, CDR2 SQIVND (reference sequence). Trimming cost V 3 bases and J 9 bases; bases outside gene matches: 6. The CDR3 here is CASSIVGTGSSPLHF. The CDR3 DNA is TGTGCCAGTAGTATTGTAGGGACAGGGAGTTCACCCCTCCACTTT.

This clone occurred once. This sequence joins TRBV4-1 and TRBJ2-6; D is undetermined. The CDR3 sequence is 17 residues long. The V gene lost 4 bases and the J gene lost 2 bases, with 15 bases spanning the gap. Germline V gene lookup returns CDR1 MGHRA and CDR2 YSYEKL. The CDR3 reads CASSPQATRTGANVLTF. CDR3 coding DNA: TGCGCCAGCAGCCCTCAGGCTACCCGTACTGGGGCCAACGTCCTGACTTTC.

The rearrangement uses TRBV6-5 and TRBJ2-2; 7 positions agree with TRBD2. This CDR3 has 14 amino acids. The germline V gene encodes CDR1 MNHEY and CDR2 SVGAGI. The junction had 7 bases not matched to a gene; V was cut back by 6 bases and J by 6 bases. The CDR3 nucleotides are TGTGCCAGCAGGGGGGGAGGGCTAGCCGGGGAGCTGTTTTTT. Its protein is CASRGGGLAGELFF.

This clone was recorded once. The chain employs TRBV20-1 and TRBJ1-1, with D maybe TRBD1 (6 bases). The V and J ends lost 7 bases and 8 bases respectively, with 14 bases between them. CDR3 length equals 11 residues. Germline V gives CDR1 DFQATT, CDR2 SNEGSKA (reference sequence). The CDR3 loop reads CSVVPTGEAFF. CDR3 nucleotides: TGCAGTGTTGTACCGACAGGCGAAGCTTTCTTT.

This clone is a singleton in its sample. This rearrangement joins TRBV4-1 to TRBJ1-3, with 10 positions matching TRBD1. The CDR3 totals 18 residues. V was clipped by 4 bases and J by 0 bases; unmatched bases: 9. CDR1 MGHRA and CDR2 YSYEKL come from the germline V gene. The CDR3 sequence: CASSLLTGTGVSGNTIYF. CDR3 bases: TGCGCCAGCAGCCTACTGACCGGGACAGGGGTCTCTGGAAACACCATATATTTT.

This chain joins TRBV11-2 and TRBJ1-1, with 7 bases fitting TRBD1. Trimming took 5 bases from V and 4 from J; bases not matched to a gene: 7. The germline V gene has CDR1 SGHAT and CDR2 FQNNGV. The CDR3 length is 14 residues. The DNA for the CDR3 is TGTGCCAGCAGCCCACAGGGGTTTAGCACTGAAGCTTTCTTT. Its protein is CASSPQGFSTEAFF.

The V and J genes are TRBV28 and TRBJ1-5; 9 positions match TRBD1. CDR3 length equals 16 residues. Trimming took 6 bases from V and 6 from J; bases not matched to a gene: 12. The germline V gene has CDR1 MDHEN and CDR2 SYDVKM. The CDR3 reads CASSSPTGTGSQPQHF. The CDR3 coding sequence is TGTGCCAGCAGCTCTCCTACTGGGACAGGGAGTCAGCCCCAGCATTTT.

This rearrangement joins TRBV4-1 to TRBJ2-7, with a possible D match to TRBD2 (5 bases). Germline CDR1 is MGHRA and CDR2 is YSYEKL. The V end was cut by 4 bases, the J end by 2 bases, with 18 bases between. The CDR3 covers 16 residues. In DNA form, the CDR3 reads TGCGCCAGCAGCCTCGATCCCGCCGGGGTAGCCTACGAGCAGTACTTC. Its protein is CASSLDPAGVAYEQYF.

The V call is TRBV29-1, the J call TRBJ1-2; D gene ambiguous. CDR3 size: 12 residues. Germline CDR1 and CDR2: SQVTM and ANQGSEA. V was trimmed by 3 bases and J by 4 bases, leaving 9 bases between them. CDR3 coding DNA: TGCAGCGTTGATACCCGCGGCTATGGCTACACCTTC. Translating it yields CSVDTRGYGYTF.

J is TRBJ1-3 and V is TRBV12-3 or TRBV12-4; D not certain. This CDR3 comprises 13 residues. V lost 2 bases and J lost 1, with 3 bases in between. In nucleotides, the CDR3 is TGTGCCAGCAGTTTACTTTCTGGAAACACCATATATTTT. It is translated as CASSLLSGNTIYF.

Within the sample, this clone is medium-sized (0.01 to 0.1%). The rearrangement links TRBV20-1 to TRBJ2-7; D is unresolved. Germline CDR1 is DFQATT and CDR2 is SNEGSKA (reference sequence). Trimming took off 3 bases at V and 0 bases at J, with 9 bases between the two ends. CDR3 length equals 13 residues. The CDR3 loop is CSASTFSSYEQYF. The CDR3 bases are TGCAGTGCTAGTACATTCAGCTCCTACGAGCAGTACTTC.

Concerning this clone: The identical CDR3 is also encoded by other nucleotide sequences in the sample. The rearrangement uses TRBV5-6 and TRBJ2-2; weak D call: TRBD1 (5 bases). Germline V lookup: CDR1 SGHDT, CDR2 YYEEEE. The V end was cut by 0 bases, the J end by 3 bases, with 9 bases between. This CDR3 comprises 15 residues. CDR3 protein: CASSLVQGDTGELFF. The CDR3 DNA reads as TGTGCCAGCAGCTTGGTGCAGGGTGACACCGGGGAGCTGTTTTTT.

V usage is TRBV19 and J usage is TRBJ2-3, with D possibly matching TRBD1 (5 bases). Germline V lookup: CDR1 LNHDA, CDR2 SQIVND (reference sequence). Trimming took off 1 base at V and 0 bases at J, with 8 bases between the two ends. The length of the CDR3 is 15 residues. This CDR3 is CASSIVGLSTDTQYF. CDR3 DNA: TGTGCCAGTAGTATAGTGGGGCTCAGCACAGATACGCAGTATTTT.

The sample holds a few counts of this clone. The V and J genes are TRBV29-1 and TRBJ1-5; 9 bases are shared with TRBD1. CDR1 and CDR2 from the germline V gene are SQVTM and ANQGSEA. V was clipped by 4 bases and J by 6 bases; unmatched bases: 7. This CDR3 region has 14 residues. The DNA of the CDR3 is TGCAGCGTTGTGTATGGGACAGGGAGTCAGCCCCAGCATTTT. Residues: CSVVYGTGSQPQHF.

The V call is TRBV3-1 (or the pseudogene TRBV3-2), the J call TRBJ2-2; 9 bases are shared with TRBD1. CDR3 length: 18 amino acids. Germline CDR1 reads LGHDT; CDR2 reads YNNKEL (reference sequence). V was pared by 1 base and J by 3 bases, with 9 bases of the junction left unmatched. The CDR3 region has the DNA TGTGCCAGCAGCCAAGGAGTAGGACAGGGGAGAGACACCGGGGAGCTGTTTTTT. As protein: CASSQGVGQGRDTGELFF.

V is TRBV29-1 and J is TRBJ2-7, with D unresolved. V shed 3 bases and J shed 0 bases, with 9 bases lying between them. CDR3 length: 13 residues. Germline-derived CDR1 and CDR2 are SQVTM and ANQGSEA. The CDR3, as DNA: TGCAGCGTTGATACCGGGTACTCCTACGAGCAGTACTTC. Its protein is CSVDTGYSYEQYF.